These T cell receptor beta chains were read from a single sample in a study of blood T cell repertoires in COVID-19. Profiled with immunoSEQ multiplex PCR; TCRdb holds only in-frame clones, not every one. Of roughly 110,000 clones in the sample, about 80% were seen once. The sequenced sample consisted of peripheral blood. Receptors were obtained from a woman aged 60-70 years with acute or convalescent COVID-19. Each CDR3 is given with its conserved first and last residue. Fields, in order: D gene, CDR3 length, V gene, clone size, J gene, CDR3 DNA, CDR3 protein. D genes are given only for firm matches. Size is omitted from some rows. Given values are once, few, many or a class for expanded clones.

d_call: .; cdr3_length: 13; v_call: TRBV11-2; clone_size: .; j_call: TRBJ2-7; cdr3_nt: TGTGCCAGCACCTACGGGGTAGCTCGCGAGCAGTACTTC; cdr3_aa: CASTYGVAREQYF
d_call: .; cdr3_length: 14; v_call: TRBV11-3; clone_size: .; j_call: TRBJ2-7; cdr3_nt: TGTGCCAGCAGCTTAGATTTAAACTCCAACGAGCAGTACTTC; cdr3_aa: CASSLDLNSNEQYF
d_call: TRBD2; cdr3_length: 14; v_call: TRBV2; clone_size: .; j_call: TRBJ2-7; cdr3_nt: TGTGCCAGCAACGGACTAGCGGGGAACTACGAGCAGTACTTC; cdr3_aa: CASNGLAGNYEQYF
d_call: TRBD1; cdr3_length: 16; v_call: TRBV19; clone_size: .; j_call: TRBJ1-1; cdr3_nt: TGTGCCAGTTCACCTTTGGACAGGGGGCAGAACACTGAAGCTTTCTTT; cdr3_aa: CASSPLDRGQNTEAFF
d_call: TRBD1; cdr3_length: 14; v_call: TRBV2; clone_size: .; j_call: TRBJ1-1; cdr3_nt: TGTGCCAGCAGGGCCAGGGGGCAGAACACTGAAGCTTTCTTT; cdr3_aa: CASRARGQNTEAFF
d_call: TRBD1; cdr3_length: 14; v_call: TRBV6-4; clone_size: .; j_call: TRBJ1-3; cdr3_nt: TGTGCCAACAGTGGACAGGGCACTGGAAACACCATATATTTT; cdr3_aa: CANSGQGTGNTIYF
d_call: .; cdr3_length: 15; v_call: TRBV5-6; clone_size: .; j_call: TRBJ1-1; cdr3_nt: TGTGCCAGCAGCTTCGTTTCGCTAGGGAACACTGAAGCTTTCTTT; cdr3_aa: CASSFVSLGNTEAFF
d_call: .; cdr3_length: 16; v_call: TRBV5-1; clone_size: .; j_call: TRBJ1-6; cdr3_nt: TGCGCCAGCAGCGAACAGGGTACTACCTATAATTCACCCCTCCACTTT; cdr3_aa: CASSEQGTTYNSPLHF
d_call: TRBD1; cdr3_length: 16; v_call: TRBV11-3; clone_size: .; j_call: TRBJ2-5; cdr3_nt: TGTGCCAGCAGCTCGGGACAGGGGGCCTCCCAAGAGACCCAGTACTTC; cdr3_aa: CASSSGQGASQETQYF
d_call: TRBD2; cdr3_length: 16; v_call: TRBV10-3; clone_size: .; j_call: TRBJ2-3; cdr3_nt: TGTGCCATCAGTGACTGGACTAGCGGCAACACAGATACGCAGTATTTT; cdr3_aa: CAISDWTSGNTDTQYF
d_call: TRBD2; cdr3_length: 15; v_call: TRBV14; clone_size: .; j_call: TRBJ2-7; cdr3_nt: TGTGCCAGCAGCCGGGGACTAGCGGGGGGTTACGAGCAGTACTTC; cdr3_aa: CASSRGLAGGYEQYF
d_call: .; cdr3_length: 13; v_call: TRBV19; clone_size: .; j_call: TRBJ1-1; cdr3_nt: TGTGCCAGTACGGACAGAATGAACACTGAAGCTTTCTTT; cdr3_aa: CASTDRMNTEAFF
d_call: .; cdr3_length: 14; v_call: TRBV2; clone_size: .; j_call: TRBJ1-1; cdr3_nt: TGTGCCAGCACTGCTGACACCCAGAACACTGAAGCTTTCTTT; cdr3_aa: CASTADTQNTEAFF
d_call: TRBD1; cdr3_length: 15; v_call: TRBV14; clone_size: .; j_call: TRBJ2-7; cdr3_nt: TGTGCCAGCAGCCTATACCGGGACAGGGCCTACGAGCAGTACTTC; cdr3_aa: CASSLYRDRAYEQYF
d_call: .; cdr3_length: 15; v_call: TRBV2; clone_size: .; j_call: TRBJ2-7; cdr3_nt: TGTGCCAGCAGTGAATCCAGGGGAAGCGCCTACGAGCAGTACTTC; cdr3_aa: CASSESRGSAYEQYF
d_call: .; cdr3_length: 17; v_call: TRBV7-6; clone_size: .; j_call: TRBJ2-7; cdr3_nt: TGTGCCAGCAGCTTAGCTCCGCAAAGCGGGCAAACCTACGAGCAGTACTTC; cdr3_aa: CASSLAPQSGQTYEQYF
d_call: .; cdr3_length: 13; v_call: TRBV5-4; clone_size: .; j_call: TRBJ2-1; cdr3_nt: TGTGCCAGCAGTCAACTAGATTGGAATGAGCAGTTCTTC; cdr3_aa: CASSQLDWNEQFF
d_call: .; cdr3_length: 14; v_call: TRBV27; clone_size: few; j_call: TRBJ1-5; cdr3_nt: TGTGCCAGCAGCCCGGGAGATAGCAATCAGCCCCAGCATTTT; cdr3_aa: CASSPGDSNQPQHF
d_call: TRBD1; cdr3_length: 13; v_call: TRBV3-1/TRBV3-2; clone_size: .; j_call: TRBJ1-5; cdr3_nt: TGTGCCAGCAGCCAAGCAGGGGGTCAGCCCCAGCATTTT; cdr3_aa: CASSQAGGQPQHF
d_call: .; cdr3_length: 13; v_call: TRBV12-3/TRBV12-4; clone_size: many; j_call: TRBJ1-1; cdr3_nt: TGTGCCAGCAGTTTAACAGGAAGTACTGAAGCTTTCTTT; cdr3_aa: CASSLTGSTEAFF
d_call: TRBD1; cdr3_length: 15; v_call: TRBV7-2; clone_size: .; j_call: TRBJ2-5; cdr3_nt: TGTGCCAGCAGCTTAGTAGCCAGGGGGCCAGAGACCCAGTACTTC; cdr3_aa: CASSLVARGPETQYF
d_call: TRBD2; cdr3_length: 15; v_call: TRBV6-1; clone_size: .; j_call: TRBJ2-1; cdr3_nt: TGTGCCAGCAGTGAAACGGGAGGCCCACTCTATGAGCAGTTCTTC; cdr3_aa: CASSETGGPLYEQFF
d_call: TRBD1; cdr3_length: 16; v_call: TRBV5-5; clone_size: .; j_call: TRBJ1-5; cdr3_nt: TGTGCCAGCAGCCCGACCGGGACAGGGGGCGGTCAGCCCCAGCATTTT; cdr3_aa: CASSPTGTGGGQPQHF
d_call: TRBD1; cdr3_length: 15; v_call: TRBV28; clone_size: .; j_call: TRBJ1-1; cdr3_nt: TGTGCCAGCAGTCCTCAGGGGGCCGAGGGCACTGAAGCTTTCTTT; cdr3_aa: CASSPQGAEGTEAFF
d_call: TRBD1; cdr3_length: 15; v_call: TRBV5-1; clone_size: few; j_call: TRBJ1-6; cdr3_nt: TGCGCCAGCAGCCCGGGGACAGGGGGGGATTCACCCCTCCACTTT; cdr3_aa: CASSPGTGGDSPLHF
d_call: .; cdr3_length: 17; v_call: TRBV18; clone_size: .; j_call: TRBJ1-5; cdr3_nt: TGTGCCAGCTCACAAATCGGGGGAATTACGAGCAATCAGCCCCAGCATTTT; cdr3_aa: CASSQIGGITSNQPQHF
d_call: TRBD2; cdr3_length: 15; v_call: TRBV5-1; clone_size: .; j_call: TRBJ2-2; cdr3_nt: TGCGCCAGCTATAGCGGGGGAGCTAACACCGGGGAGCTGTTTTTT; cdr3_aa: CASYSGGANTGELFF
d_call: TRBD1; cdr3_length: 14; v_call: TRBV5-1; clone_size: few; j_call: TRBJ1-2; cdr3_nt: TGCGCCAGCAGCTCGGGACAGGGATCGGGTGGCTACACCTTC; cdr3_aa: CASSSGQGSGGYTF
d_call: .; cdr3_length: 15; v_call: TRBV25-1; clone_size: .; j_call: TRBJ2-2; cdr3_nt: TGTGCCAGCAGTGAATTAACGTCGGGCACCGGGGAGCTGTTTTTT; cdr3_aa: CASSELTSGTGELFF
d_call: .; cdr3_length: 13; v_call: TRBV5-4; clone_size: once; j_call: TRBJ2-7; cdr3_nt: TGTGCCAGCAGCTTCGGTCCAGGCTACGAGCAGTACTTC; cdr3_aa: CASSFGPGYEQYF
d_call: TRBD1; cdr3_length: 14; v_call: TRBV4-1; clone_size: .; j_call: TRBJ2-7; cdr3_nt: TGCGCCAGCAGCCGGGAAGGGACAGCCTACGAGCAGTACTTC; cdr3_aa: CASSREGTAYEQYF
d_call: .; cdr3_length: 13; v_call: TRBV30; clone_size: .; j_call: TRBJ1-5; cdr3_nt: TGTGCCTGGAGTGTACAGGAAAATCAGCCCCAGCATTTT; cdr3_aa: CAWSVQENQPQHF
d_call: .; cdr3_length: 18; v_call: TRBV30; clone_size: few; j_call: TRBJ2-3; cdr3_nt: TGTGCCTGGAGGCAAAGTCAGGCCCGAGCGGGTTTCACAGATACGCAGTATTTT; cdr3_aa: CAWRQSQARAGFTDTQYF
d_call: TRBD2; cdr3_length: 14; v_call: TRBV7-3; clone_size: .; j_call: TRBJ2-7; cdr3_nt: TGTGCCAGCAGCTCAACCGGGACTAACTACGAGCAGTACTTC; cdr3_aa: CASSSTGTNYEQYF
d_call: TRBD2; cdr3_length: 13; v_call: TRBV3-1/TRBV3-2; clone_size: .; j_call: TRBJ2-3; cdr3_nt: TGTGCCAGCCTTGGACTAGCGGCAGATACGCAGTATTTT; cdr3_aa: CASLGLAADTQYF
d_call: .; cdr3_length: 13; v_call: TRBV10-2; clone_size: .; j_call: TRBJ1-5; cdr3_nt: TGCGCCAGCAGTGCAGATAGCAATCAGCCCCAGCATTTT; cdr3_aa: CASSADSNQPQHF
d_call: TRBD1; cdr3_length: 13; v_call: TRBV19; clone_size: few; j_call: TRBJ2-7; cdr3_nt: TGTGCCAGTAGTATCGACAGGGGGCGCGAGCAGTACTTC; cdr3_aa: CASSIDRGREQYF
d_call: .; cdr3_length: 15; v_call: TRBV5-1; clone_size: .; j_call: TRBJ2-2; cdr3_nt: TGCGCCAGCAGCATACAGGGCTCTGGCACCGGGGAGCTGTTTTTT; cdr3_aa: CASSIQGSGTGELFF
d_call: TRBD1; cdr3_length: 14; v_call: TRBV2; clone_size: .; j_call: TRBJ1-2; cdr3_nt: TGTGCCAGCAGTGATGGGACAGCGAACTATGGCTACACCTTC; cdr3_aa: CASSDGTANYGYTF
d_call: .; cdr3_length: 13; v_call: TRBV6-5; clone_size: .; j_call: TRBJ2-5; cdr3_nt: TGTGCCAGCAGTCGGGAAGCCCGAGAGACCCAGTACTTC; cdr3_aa: CASSREARETQYF
d_call: TRBD1; cdr3_length: 16; v_call: TRBV2; clone_size: .; j_call: TRBJ2-1; cdr3_nt: TGTGCCAGCAGCCAGAACCGGGACAGGGGGTTCAATGAGCAGTTCTTC; cdr3_aa: CASSQNRDRGFNEQFF
d_call: TRBD1; cdr3_length: 14; v_call: TRBV19; clone_size: .; j_call: TRBJ2-1; cdr3_nt: TGTGCCAGTACCCGGCAGGGGGAGTACAATGAGCAGTTCTTC; cdr3_aa: CASTRQGEYNEQFF
d_call: .; cdr3_length: 18; v_call: TRBV28; clone_size: .; j_call: TRBJ2-4; cdr3_nt: TGTGCCAGCAGTCCCCCTGTGGGCAGGGAAATAGCCAAAAACATTCAGTACTTC; cdr3_aa: CASSPPVGREIAKNIQYF
d_call: TRBD2; cdr3_length: 17; v_call: TRBV7-3; clone_size: many; j_call: TRBJ2-1; cdr3_nt: TGTGCCAGCAGCTCTCAAATAGCGGGTTCGGCCTACAATGAGCAGTTCTTC; cdr3_aa: CASSSQIAGSAYNEQFF
d_call: TRBD1; cdr3_length: 14; v_call: TRBV10-3; clone_size: .; j_call: TRBJ1-2; cdr3_nt: TGTGCCATCGGGTCCCAACAGGGGGACTATGGCTACACCTTC; cdr3_aa: CAIGSQQGDYGYTF
d_call: TRBD2; cdr3_length: 19; v_call: TRBV4-2; clone_size: .; j_call: TRBJ2-7; cdr3_nt: TGTGCCAGCAGCGAAGAGGGCCCGGGACTAGCGGGGCTCCTGTCCGAGCAGTACTTC; cdr3_aa: CASSEEGPGLAGLLSEQYF
d_call: .; cdr3_length: 14; v_call: TRBV3-1/TRBV3-2; clone_size: .; j_call: TRBJ2-7; cdr3_nt: TGTGCCAGCAGCCAGGACAGATTCTCCTACGAGCAGTACTTC; cdr3_aa: CASSQDRFSYEQYF
d_call: .; cdr3_length: 14; v_call: TRBV7-2; clone_size: few; j_call: TRBJ2-7; cdr3_nt: TGTGCCAGCAGCTTGATGGCCAGGGGCTACGAGCAGTACTTC; cdr3_aa: CASSLMARGYEQYF
d_call: TRBD2; cdr3_length: 16; v_call: TRBV6-1; clone_size: .; j_call: TRBJ2-3; cdr3_nt: TGTGCCAGCAGTGAACTCGGGGGACTAGGCACAGATACGCAGTATTTT; cdr3_aa: CASSELGGLGTDTQYF
d_call: .; cdr3_length: 15; v_call: TRBV15; clone_size: .; j_call: TRBJ1-4; cdr3_nt: TGTGCCACCAGCAACGGACTGATTACTAATGAAAAACTGTTTTTT; cdr3_aa: CATSNGLITNEKLFF
d_call: .; cdr3_length: 16; v_call: TRBV27; clone_size: .; j_call: TRBJ2-6; cdr3_nt: TGTGCCAGCAGTCCCCCGTTCAGGGCTGGGGCCAACGTCCTGACTTTC; cdr3_aa: CASSPPFRAGANVLTF
d_call: TRBD1; cdr3_length: 14; v_call: TRBV9; clone_size: .; j_call: TRBJ2-7; cdr3_nt: TGTGCCAGCAGCTCCGGGACAGGGATGAACGAGCAGTACTTC; cdr3_aa: CASSSGTGMNEQYF
d_call: .; cdr3_length: 13; v_call: TRBV18; clone_size: .; j_call: TRBJ2-5; cdr3_nt: TGTGCCAGCTCACCGCGACAACAAGAGACCCAGTACTTC; cdr3_aa: CASSPRQQETQYF